This TCR beta chain appears in the sequencing data of a study of CD8 T cells in ankylosing spondylitis. Findings and limits, study-wide: It appeared that ankylosing spondylitis blood was characterized by a TCR beta motif of several highly homologous variants.

In TCRdb, the 5' RACE reads were re-called with MiXCR into one record per CDR3 protein. The profile shows about 150,000 distinct CDR3 sequences, more than 9.5% of them singletons. The V end lost 4 bases, the J end lost 7 bases, and 14 bases lay between the germline ends. The CDR3 runs 13 residues. Many counts were recorded for this clonotype. Its matching antigen is unknown. The J gene is TRBJ2-7, the V gene TRBV12-3 or TRBV12-4, with a possible D match to TRBD2 (5 bases). The sample taken for sequencing was blood, either unsorted or a sorted T cell fraction (not recorded which). The sequence came from a female donor with ankylosing spondylitis or in good health (not recorded which). For the CDR3, the DNA is TGTGCCAGCAGTTATGCGGGCGGAAGGGAGCAGTACTTC. Translation gives CASSYAGGREQYF.